This T cell receptor beta chain was captured in a study of T cells in Graves' hyperthyroidism and ophthalmopathy (dated by TCRdb to about 2019). Context from the whole study: Peripheral blood was sampled at the time of initial diagnosis, prior to any treatment. To identify distinguishing TCR V-J signatures, a discovery cohort of around 100 patients was used, comprising 43 with Graves' ophthalmopathy and around 57 with stable Graves' hyperthyroidism. Whether ophthalmopathy could be predicted prospectively was tested in an independent validation cohort made up of approximately 19 hyperthyroidism patients plus 17 patients who later progressed to ophthalmopathy. The approximately 98 discovery patients were randomly divided into training and test sets at a 7:3 ratio. The study also compared thyroid tissue and blood T-cell repertoires from about six Graves' hyperthyroidism patients. Following sampling, methimazole starting at 30 mg daily was given to hyperthyroidism patients, and high-dose intravenous methylprednisolone was given to ophthalmopathy patients. TCR Vbeta CDR3 sequencing of roughly 140 peripheral blood samples (under 45 ophthalmopathy, about 74 hyperthyroidism and roughly 17 progressor patients) is reported in the paper. The paper as a whole reports these results and caveats: Sample size was not statistically predetermined, and blinding of investigators to group allocation was not performed. Most expanded thyroid clonotypes (frequency above 0.001) were also detected in blood, a finding suggesting that blood repertoires may reflect thyroid immune responses. A model built on a 13 V-J signature distinguished ophthalmopathy from stable hyperthyroidism, reaching 87.88% sensitivity and 81% to 83% specificity in cross-validation and 80%/75% in testing. In validation, the model predicted progression to ophthalmopathy a median of about 6.5 months before onset, with 65% to 71% sensitivity and 72.22% specificity.

The germline V gene (reference sequence) supplies CDR1 DFQATT and CDR2 SNEGSKA. Trimming takes 6 bases from V and 3 bases from J, and the germline ends sit 9 bases apart. Counted from cysteine to phenylalanine, this CDR3 has 11 amino acids. Kept here is only the CDR3 DNA, which spans 33 bases and is read in frame from base 1. In the ophthalmopathy patients, disease was moderately to severely active, with a Clinical Activity Score of 3 or more, a NOSPECS grade of 4 or more, and a duration of less than 3 months. Patients with uncontrolled infections, other autoimmune diseases, pregnancy or lactation were excluded. Diagnoses were established on the basis of clinical symptoms, serum thyroxine and TRAb, thyroid ultrasound, and orbital computed tomography. PBMCs were separated from roughly 10 ml of fresh peripheral blood using Ficoll-Paque density gradient centrifugation. Total RNA was extracted using Trizol reagent, and RNA quality was assessed on an Agilent 2100 Bioanalyzer.

TCR beta CDR3 regions were amplified from RNA transcripts. The TCR CDR3 was subjected to a first round of RT-PCR using the HTBI primer set and the Qiagen OneStep RT-PCR kit. The libraries were constructed in a second round of multiplex PCR and then size-selected and purified. Paired-end sequencing of the libraries was performed with 100 bp reads on an Illumina HiSeq2000. On the authors' methods: SOAPnuke was used to process the raw data, removing reads that contained adapters or uncalled bases, had a mean Phred below 15, or lacked an exact match to the constant primer or identifier. COPE v1.2.5 was used to merge the high-quality paired reads, and each unique nucleotide sequence was defined as a clonotype. Clonotypes were aligned to IMGT TRBV, TRBD and TRBJ reference segments using MiTCR v1.1. Analysis was restricted to V-J combinations with a frequency above 0.0001, which covered over 98% of repertoires. The TCS score was defined as the ratio of F50 (clonal expansion) to E x V (chaos), calculated using BLOSUM62-based TCRdist between CDR3 peptides within each V-J. Welch's t-statistics and random forest reduced roughly 530 V-J features to 10 to 15, which were used in a naive Bayes classifier (R e1071). TCRdb passed the public sequencing reads through fastp at Q25 and MiXCR, retaining productive beta sequences. Every entry covers one CDR3 protein and lists the most common genes and DNA from its rows. The V and J calls reflect TCRdb's pipeline rather than the authors' work. The table for this sample lists about 640,000 distinct CDR3 sequences; about 15% of them were counted only once. The ten largest clones represent about an eighth of the sample.

This clonotype was counted a few times. Its antigen remains unidentified. The input lacks base qualities; no much larger clone sits a single base away. The V and J segments used are TRBV20-1 and TRBJ2-7; the D gene identity is not certain. Sequencing input: blood. This clonotype originated in a woman in her 50s with Graves' ophthalmopathy. The base sequence is TGCAGTGCCAGCAGAGACTACGAGCAGTACTTC. Its amino acids are CSASRDYEQYF.